This T cell receptor beta chain was sequenced for a study of blood T cell repertoires in COVID-19. Turning to the study itself: COVID-19 samples, acute and convalescent, were from the United States, Italy and Spain. PBMCs, B-cell-depleted T cells, or T cells provided the cDNA or gDNA that made up the material.

The V and J ends lost 7 bases and 1 base, in that order; junction bases with no gene match: 5. Germline V CDR1 and CDR2: SGHRS, YFSETQ. The CDR3 extends over 14 amino acids. Authors' analysis steps: Amplifying reference gene primers gave estimates of nucleated cell counts. Libraries were prepared by immunoSEQ multiplex PCR; TCRdb keeps only in-frame clonotypes and omits some of them. D and trimming were read from the DNA, whereas the V and J calls and clone size are those reported in that table. Of some 94,000 clones listed, approximately 88% were seen once; the top ten hold around 20%. What was sequenced was peripheral blood. This receptor was identified in an older woman with COVID-19, enrolled during active disease. This chain joins TRBV5-1 and TRBJ1-1; 9 positions agree with TRBD1. The CDR3 nucleotides read TGCGCCAGCCGGCCGGGACAGGGGAACACTGAAGCTTTCTTT. Translating gives CASRPGQGNTEAFF.